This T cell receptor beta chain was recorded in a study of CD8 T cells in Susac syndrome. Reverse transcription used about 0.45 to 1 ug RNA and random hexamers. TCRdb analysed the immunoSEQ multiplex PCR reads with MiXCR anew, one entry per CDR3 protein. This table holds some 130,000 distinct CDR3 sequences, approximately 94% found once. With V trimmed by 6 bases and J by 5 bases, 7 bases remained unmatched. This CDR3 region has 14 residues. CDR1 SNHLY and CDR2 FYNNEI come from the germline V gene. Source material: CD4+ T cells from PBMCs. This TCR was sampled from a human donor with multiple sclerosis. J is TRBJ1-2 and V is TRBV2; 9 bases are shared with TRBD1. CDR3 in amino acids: CASRQTGGDYGYTF. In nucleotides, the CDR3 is TGTGCCAGCAGACAAACAGGGGGCGATTATGGCTACACCTTC.